This TCR beta chain was obtained from a study of Ad26.COV2.S vaccination and SARS-CoV-2 variants. Study-wide results and limits: In TCR breadth and depth analyses, total T cell responses may have been underestimated.

Worth noting for this clone: Its antigen remains unidentified.

Sequencing used immunoSEQ multiplex PCR; TCRdb keeps in-frame clones, though not all of them. The data show around 320,000 clones, roughly 87% seen once. V lost 4 bases, J lost 0 bases, and 16 bases lay in between. Germline CDR1 and CDR2: SGDLS and YYNGEE. The CDR3 runs to 16 residues. Treatment here: roughly 19 received Ad26.COV2.S at low or high dose, single or two shots; roughly five received placebo; per-sample allocation not given. The samples were gathered on day 63 after the first injection of vaccine or placebo. V and J are TRBV9 and TRBJ1-2; a possible D gene is TRBD1 (6 bases). The sample consisted of peripheral blood, taken in a trial of Ad26.COV2.S vaccine versus placebo. This receptor was identified in a person aged 18-65 years who received the Ad26.COV2.S COVID-19 vaccine or a placebo. The DNA of the CDR3 is TGTGCCAGCAGCTCCCCGGGACACAGAGCTAACTATGGCTACACCTTC. It encodes CASSSPGHRANYGYTF. The complete variable domain, with remaining parts taken from reference TRBV9 and TRBJ1-2, reads DSGVTQTPKHLITATGQRVTLRCSPRSGDLSVYWYQQSLDQGLQFLIQYYNGEERAKGNILERFSAQQFPDLHSELNLSSLELGDSALYFCASSSPGHRANYGYTFGSGTRLTVV.